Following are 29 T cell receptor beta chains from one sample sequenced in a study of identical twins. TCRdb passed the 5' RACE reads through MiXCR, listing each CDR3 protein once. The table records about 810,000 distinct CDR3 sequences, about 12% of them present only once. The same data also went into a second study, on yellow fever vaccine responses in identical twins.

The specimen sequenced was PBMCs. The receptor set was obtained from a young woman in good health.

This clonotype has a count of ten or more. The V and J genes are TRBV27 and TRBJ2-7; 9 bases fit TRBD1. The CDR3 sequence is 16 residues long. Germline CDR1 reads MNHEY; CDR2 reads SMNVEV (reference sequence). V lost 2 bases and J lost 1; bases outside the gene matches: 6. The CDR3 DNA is TGTGCCAGCAGTTTACGCCGGGACAGGGCTTCCTACGAGCAGTACTTC. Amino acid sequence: CASSLRRDRASYEQYF.

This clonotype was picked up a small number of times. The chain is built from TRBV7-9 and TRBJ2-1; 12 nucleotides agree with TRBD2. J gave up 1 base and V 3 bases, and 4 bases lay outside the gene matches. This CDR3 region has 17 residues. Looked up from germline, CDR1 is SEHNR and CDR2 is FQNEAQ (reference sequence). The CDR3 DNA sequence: TGTGCCAGCAGCTTGAGACTAGCGGGAGAATCCTACAATGAGCAGTTCTTC. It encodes CASSLRLAGESYNEQFF.

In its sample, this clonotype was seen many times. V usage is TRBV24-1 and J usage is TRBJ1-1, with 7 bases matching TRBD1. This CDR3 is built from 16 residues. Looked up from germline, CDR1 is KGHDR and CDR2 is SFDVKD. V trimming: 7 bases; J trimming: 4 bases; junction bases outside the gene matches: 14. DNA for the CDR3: TGTGCCACCAGGACAGGGAGCAATGAACAGGGCACTGAAGCTTTCTTT. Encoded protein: CATRTGSNEQGTEAFF.

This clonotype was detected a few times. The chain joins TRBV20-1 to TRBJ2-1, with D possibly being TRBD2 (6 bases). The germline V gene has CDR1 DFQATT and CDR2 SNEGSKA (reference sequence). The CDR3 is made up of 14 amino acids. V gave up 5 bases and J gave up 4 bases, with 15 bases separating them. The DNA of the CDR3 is TGCAGTGCTGGAGGACTACTAGCTTACAATGAGCAGTTCTTC. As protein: CSAGGLLAYNEQFF.

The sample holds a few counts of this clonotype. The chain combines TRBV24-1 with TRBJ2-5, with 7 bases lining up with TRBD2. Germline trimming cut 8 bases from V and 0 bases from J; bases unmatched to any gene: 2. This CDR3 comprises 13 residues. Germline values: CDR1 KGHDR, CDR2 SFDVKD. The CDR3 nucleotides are TGTGCCACCAACGGGGGGAACCAAGAGACCCAGTACTTC. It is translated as CATNGGNQETQYF.

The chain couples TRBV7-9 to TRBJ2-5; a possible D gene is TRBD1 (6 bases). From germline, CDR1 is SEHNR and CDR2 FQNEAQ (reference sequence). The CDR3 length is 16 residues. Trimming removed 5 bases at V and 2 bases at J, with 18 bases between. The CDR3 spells CASSPQTGLWQETQYF. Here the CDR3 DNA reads TGTGCCAGCAGCCCACAAACAGGGTTGTGGCAAGAGACCCAGTACTTC.

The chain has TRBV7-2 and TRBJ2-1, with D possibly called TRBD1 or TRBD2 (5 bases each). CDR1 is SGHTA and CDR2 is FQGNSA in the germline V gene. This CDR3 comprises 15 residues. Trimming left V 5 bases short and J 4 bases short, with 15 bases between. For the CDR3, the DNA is TGTGCCAGCAGCGCAAGAGGGGCTTTATACAATGAGCAGTTCTTC. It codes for CASSARGALYNEQFF. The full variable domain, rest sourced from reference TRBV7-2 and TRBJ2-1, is GAGVSQSPSNKVTEKGKDVELRCDPISGHTALYWYRQSLGQGLEFLIYFQGNSAPDKSGLPSDRFSAERTGGSVSTLTIQRTQQEDSAVYLCASSARGALYNEQFFGPGTRLTVL.

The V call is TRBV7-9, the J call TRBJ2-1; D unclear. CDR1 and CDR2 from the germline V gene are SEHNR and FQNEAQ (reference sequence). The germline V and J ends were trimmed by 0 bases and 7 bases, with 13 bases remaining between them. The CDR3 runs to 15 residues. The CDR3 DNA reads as TGTGCCAGCAGCTTAGCGCTTGGCGGTGAAAATGAGCAGTTCTTC. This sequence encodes CASSLALGGENEQFF.

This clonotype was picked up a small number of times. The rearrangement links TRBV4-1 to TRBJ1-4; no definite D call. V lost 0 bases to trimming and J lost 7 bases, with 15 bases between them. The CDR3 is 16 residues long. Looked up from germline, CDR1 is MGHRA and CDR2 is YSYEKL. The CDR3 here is CASSQDLTAGSEKLFF. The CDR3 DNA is TGCGCCAGCAGCCAAGATCTAACGGCAGGTAGTGAAAAACTGTTTTTT.

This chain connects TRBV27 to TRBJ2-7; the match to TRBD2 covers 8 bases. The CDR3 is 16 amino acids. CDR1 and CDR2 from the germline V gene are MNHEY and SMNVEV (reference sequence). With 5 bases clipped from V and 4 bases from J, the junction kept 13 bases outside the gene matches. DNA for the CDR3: TGTGCCAGCAGTCCTACCGGGACTAGTATATGGTACGAGCAGTACTTC. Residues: CASSPTGTSIWYEQYF.

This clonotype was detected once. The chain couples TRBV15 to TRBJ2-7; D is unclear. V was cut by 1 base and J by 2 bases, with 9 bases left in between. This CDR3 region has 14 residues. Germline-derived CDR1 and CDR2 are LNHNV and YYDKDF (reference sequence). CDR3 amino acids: CATSRAPPTYEQYF. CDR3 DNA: TGTGCCACCAGCAGAGCGCCGCCCACCTACGAGCAGTACTTC. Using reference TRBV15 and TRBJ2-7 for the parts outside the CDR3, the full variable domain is DAMVIQNPRYQVTQFGKPVTLSCSQTLNHNVMYWYQQKSSQAPKLLFHYYDKDFNNEADTPDNFQSRRPNTSFCFLDIRSPGLGDTAMYLCATSRAPPTYEQYFGPGTRLTVT.

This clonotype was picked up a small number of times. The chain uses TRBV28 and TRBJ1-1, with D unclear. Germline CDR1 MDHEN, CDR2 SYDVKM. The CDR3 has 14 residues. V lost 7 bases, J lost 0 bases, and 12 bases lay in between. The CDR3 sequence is CASTRENMNTEAFF. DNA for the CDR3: TGTGCCAGCACTAGGGAAAACATGAACACTGAAGCTTTCTTT.

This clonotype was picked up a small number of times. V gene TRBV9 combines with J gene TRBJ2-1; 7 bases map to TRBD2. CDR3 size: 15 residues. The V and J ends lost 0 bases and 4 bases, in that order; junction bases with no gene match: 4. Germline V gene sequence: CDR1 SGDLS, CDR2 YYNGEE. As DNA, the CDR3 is TGTGCCAGCAGCGTAGGTCCGGGAGGTTACAATGAGCAGTTCTTC. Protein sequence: CASSVGPGGYNEQFF.

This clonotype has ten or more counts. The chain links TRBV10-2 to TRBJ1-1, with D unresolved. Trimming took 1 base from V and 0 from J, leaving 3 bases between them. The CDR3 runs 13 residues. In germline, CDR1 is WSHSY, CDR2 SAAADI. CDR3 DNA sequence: TGCGCCAGCAGTGAGTTAGTGAACACTGAAGCTTTCTTT. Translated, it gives CASSELVNTEAFF.

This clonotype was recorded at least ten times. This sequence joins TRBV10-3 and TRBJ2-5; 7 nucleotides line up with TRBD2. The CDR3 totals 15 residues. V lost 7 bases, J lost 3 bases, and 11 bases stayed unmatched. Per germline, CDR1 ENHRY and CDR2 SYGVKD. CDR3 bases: TGTGCCATCACCAGAAGTGGGGGGGGTGAAGAGACCCAGTACTTC. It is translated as CAITRSGGGEETQYF.

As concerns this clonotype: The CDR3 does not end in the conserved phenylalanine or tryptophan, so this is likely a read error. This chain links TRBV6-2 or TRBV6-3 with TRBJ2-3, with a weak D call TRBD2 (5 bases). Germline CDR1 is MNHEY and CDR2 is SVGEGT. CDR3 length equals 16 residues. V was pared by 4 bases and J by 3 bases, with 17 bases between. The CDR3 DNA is TGTGCCAGCAGTTCCCGTTACGGGGAGTGGACAGATACGCAGTATTCT. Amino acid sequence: CASSSRYGEWTDTQYS.

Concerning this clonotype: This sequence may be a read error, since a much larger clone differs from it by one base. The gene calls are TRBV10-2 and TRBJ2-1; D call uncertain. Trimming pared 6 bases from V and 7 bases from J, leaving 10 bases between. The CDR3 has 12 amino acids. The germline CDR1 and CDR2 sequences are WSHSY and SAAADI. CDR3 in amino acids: CASSPAENEQFF. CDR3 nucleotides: TGCGCCAGCAGCCCGGCGGAGAATGAGCAGTTCTTC.

CDR3 region: CASSDPGQLYNEQFF. For the CDR3, the DNA is TGTGCCAGCAGCGACCCGGGACAGCTCTACAATGAGCAGTTCTTC. The genes are TRBV11-1 and TRBJ2-1; 7 bases are shared with TRBD1. This CDR3 contains 15 residues. J gave up 3 bases and V 5 bases, and 7 bases lay outside the gene matches. Per the germline V gene, CDR1 is SGHAT and CDR2 is FQDESV (reference sequence).

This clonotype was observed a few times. The CDR3 reads CASSQAQKSSYNSPLHF. CDR3 DNA: TGCGCCAGCAGCCAAGCCCAGAAGAGCTCCTATAATTCACCCCTCCACTTT. The gene calls are TRBV4-1 and TRBJ1-6; D ambiguous. CDR1 is MGHRA, CDR2 YSYEKL, per germline. The CDR3 covers 17 residues. V lost 1 base, J lost 0 bases, and 10 bases lay in between.

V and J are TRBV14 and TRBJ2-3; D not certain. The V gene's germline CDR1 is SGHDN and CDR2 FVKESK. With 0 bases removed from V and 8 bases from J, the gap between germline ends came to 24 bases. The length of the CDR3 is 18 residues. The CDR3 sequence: CASSQEEQQYPGRGTQYF. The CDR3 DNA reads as TGTGCCAGCAGCCAAGAAGAGCAGCAGTATCCGGGTCGAGGTACGCAGTATTTT.

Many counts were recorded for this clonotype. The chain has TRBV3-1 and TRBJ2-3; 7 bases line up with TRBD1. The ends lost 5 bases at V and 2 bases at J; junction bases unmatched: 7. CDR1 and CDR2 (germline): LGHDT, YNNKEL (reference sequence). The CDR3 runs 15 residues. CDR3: CASSFRTGTTDTQYF. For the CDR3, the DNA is TGTGCCAGCAGCTTTCGGACAGGAACCACAGATACGCAGTATTTT.

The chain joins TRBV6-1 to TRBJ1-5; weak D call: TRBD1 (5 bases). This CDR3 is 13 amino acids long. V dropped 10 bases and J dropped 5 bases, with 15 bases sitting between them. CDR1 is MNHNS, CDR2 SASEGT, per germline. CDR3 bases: TGTGCCATCGGGACCCAGGGTTATCAGCCCCAGCATTTT. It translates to CAIGTQGYQPQHF.

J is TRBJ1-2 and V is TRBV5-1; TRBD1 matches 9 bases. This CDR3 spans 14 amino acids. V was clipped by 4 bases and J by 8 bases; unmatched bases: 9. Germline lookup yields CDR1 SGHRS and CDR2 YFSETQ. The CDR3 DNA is TGCGCCAGCAGCCCTGGACAGGGGTTTGACGGCTACACCTTC. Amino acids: CASSPGQGFDGYTF.

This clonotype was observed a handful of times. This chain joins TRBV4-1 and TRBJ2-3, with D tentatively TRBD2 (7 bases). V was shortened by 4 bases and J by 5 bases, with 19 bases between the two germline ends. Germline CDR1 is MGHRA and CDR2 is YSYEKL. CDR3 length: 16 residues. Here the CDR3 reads CASSLSQLGGRDTQYF. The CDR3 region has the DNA TGCGCCAGCAGCCTCTCTCAACTCGGGGGGCGAGATACGCAGTATTTT.

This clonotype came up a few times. The CDR3 reads CASRTGASSYNSPLHF. In DNA, the CDR3 is TGTGCCAGCAGAACAGGGGCGAGCTCCTATAATTCACCCCTCCACTTT. This chain connects TRBV27 to TRBJ1-6, with 7 bases matching TRBD1. Germline V CDR1 and CDR2: MNHEY, SMNVEV (reference sequence). The CDR3 runs to 16 residues. J lost 0 bases, V lost 6 bases, and 5 bases had no gene match.

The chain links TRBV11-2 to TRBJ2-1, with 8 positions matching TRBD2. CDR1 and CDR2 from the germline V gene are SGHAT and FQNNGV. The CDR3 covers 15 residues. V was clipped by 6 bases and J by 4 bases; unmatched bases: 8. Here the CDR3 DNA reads TGTGCCAGCAGAAAACGGGAGGGCATATACAATGAGCAGTTCTTC. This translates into CASRKREGIYNEQFF.

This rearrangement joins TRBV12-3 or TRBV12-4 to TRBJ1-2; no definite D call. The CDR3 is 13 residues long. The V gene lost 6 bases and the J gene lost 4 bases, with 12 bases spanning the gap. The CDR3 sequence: CASRAIRTYGYTF. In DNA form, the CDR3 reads TGTGCCAGCAGGGCAATACGGACCTATGGCTACACCTTC.

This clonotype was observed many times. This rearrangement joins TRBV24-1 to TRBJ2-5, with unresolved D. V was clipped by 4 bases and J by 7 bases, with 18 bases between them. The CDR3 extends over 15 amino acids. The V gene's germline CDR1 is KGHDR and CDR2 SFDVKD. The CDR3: CATSDSTLAKSTQYF. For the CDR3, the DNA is TGTGCCACCAGTGACTCGACATTGGCAAAGTCGACCCAGTACTTC.

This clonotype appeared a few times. The CDR3 region is CASSQGDHHYEQYF. In DNA, the CDR3 is TGCGCCAGCAGCCAAGGGGACCATCATTACGAGCAGTACTTC. The chain is built from TRBV4-1 and TRBJ2-7; the D gene could be TRBD1 or TRBD2 (5 bases each). The CDR3 sequence is 14 residues long. CDR1 is MGHRA and CDR2 is YSYEKL in the germline V gene. Trimming pared 1 base from V and 4 bases from J, leaving 11 bases between.